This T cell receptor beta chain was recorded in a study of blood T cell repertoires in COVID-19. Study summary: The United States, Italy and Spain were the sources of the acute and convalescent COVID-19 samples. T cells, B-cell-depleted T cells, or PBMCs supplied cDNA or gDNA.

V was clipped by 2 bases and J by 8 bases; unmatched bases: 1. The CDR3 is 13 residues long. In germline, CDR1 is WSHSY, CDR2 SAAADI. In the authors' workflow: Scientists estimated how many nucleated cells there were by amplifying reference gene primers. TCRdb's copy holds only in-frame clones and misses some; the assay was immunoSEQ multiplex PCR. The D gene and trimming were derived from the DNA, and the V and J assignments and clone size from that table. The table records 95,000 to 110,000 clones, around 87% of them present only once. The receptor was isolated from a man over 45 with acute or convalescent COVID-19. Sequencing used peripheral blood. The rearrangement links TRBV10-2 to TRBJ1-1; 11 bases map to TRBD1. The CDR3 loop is CASSERDRGEAFF. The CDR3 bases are TGCGCCAGCAGTGAGAGGGACAGGGGGGAAGCTTTCTTT.